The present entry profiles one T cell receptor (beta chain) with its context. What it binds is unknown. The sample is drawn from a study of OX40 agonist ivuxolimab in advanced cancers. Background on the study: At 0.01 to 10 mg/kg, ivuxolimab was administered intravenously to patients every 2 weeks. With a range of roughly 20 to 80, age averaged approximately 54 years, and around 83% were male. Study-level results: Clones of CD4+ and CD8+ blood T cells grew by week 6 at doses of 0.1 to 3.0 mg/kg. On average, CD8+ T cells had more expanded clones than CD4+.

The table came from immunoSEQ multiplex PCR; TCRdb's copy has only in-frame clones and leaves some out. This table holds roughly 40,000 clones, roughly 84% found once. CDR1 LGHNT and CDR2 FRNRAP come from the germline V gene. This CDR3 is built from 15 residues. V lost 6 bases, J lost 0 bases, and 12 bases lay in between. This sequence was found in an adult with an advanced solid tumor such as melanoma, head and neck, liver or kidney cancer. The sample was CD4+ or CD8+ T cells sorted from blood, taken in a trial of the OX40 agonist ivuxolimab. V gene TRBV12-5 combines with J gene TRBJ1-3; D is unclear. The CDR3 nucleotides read TGTGCTAGTGGGCAAGGGTTTATCTCTGGAAACACCATATATTTT. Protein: CASGQGFISGNTIYF.